These 21 T cell receptor beta chains were sequenced from one sample in a study of early stage breast cancer tumors. Profiled with immunoSEQ multiplex PCR; TCRdb holds only in-frame clones, not every one. The sample lists under 75,000 clones; approximately 80% were seen once. Sequencing input: blood. These TCRs come from a person in their thirties with breast cancer.

This clone came up once. CDR3 loop: CASSVEAGTSTYEQYF. The CDR3 bases are TGTGCCAGCAGCGTTGAAGCCGGGACTTCCACCTACGAGCAGTACTTC. The chain joins TRBV9 to TRBJ2-7, with D tentatively TRBD2 (6 bases). Germline CDR1 reads SGDLS; CDR2 reads YYNGEE. The V gene lost 2 bases and the J gene lost 2 bases, with 17 bases spanning the gap. The CDR3 is made up of 16 amino acids.

V and J are TRBV27 and TRBJ2-7, with no clear D. CDR3 length: 14 amino acids. With 2 bases removed from V and 2 bases from J, the gap between germline ends came to 10 bases. Germline CDR1 is MNHEY and CDR2 is SMNVEV (reference sequence). CDR3 DNA sequence: TGTGCCAGCAGTTTAGGAGCCATAACCTACGAGCAGTACTTC. Translation gives CASSLGAITYEQYF.

The chain recombines TRBV7-6 with TRBJ1-1, with D possibly TRBD1 on 5 matching bases. Germline lookup yields CDR1 SGHVS and CDR2 FNYEAQ. The ends were cut back, 5 bases at V and 4 bases at J, with 14 bases in the middle. This CDR3 comprises 14 residues. The CDR3 sequence is CASSKEGYGTEAFF. The CDR3 bases are TGTGCCAGCAGCAAGGAGGGGTACGGCACTGAAGCTTTCTTT.

The J gene is TRBJ2-3, the V gene TRBV15; D tentatively reads TRBD1 or TRBD2 (5 bases each). The CDR3 length is 15 residues. Germline V CDR1 and CDR2: LNHNV, YYDKDF (reference sequence). V was shortened by 1 base and J by 6 bases, with 14 bases between the two germline ends. The CDR3 protein is CATSRGREGHDTQYF. The CDR3 DNA reads TGTGCCACCAGCAGAGGTAGAGAGGGGCACGATACGCAGTATTTT.

The chain recombines TRBV19 with TRBJ1-2; D is possibly TRBD1 (6 bases). This CDR3 is built from 19 residues. Trimming cost V 5 bases and J 4 bases, with 29 bases left between them. Per germline, CDR1 LNHDA and CDR2 SQIVND (reference sequence). CDR3: CASSQSIPARQGRSYGYTF. The CDR3 DNA is TGTGCCAGTAGTCAATCAATCCCCGCCAGGCAGGGGAGAAGCTATGGCTACACCTTC. Filled out from reference TRBV19 and TRBJ1-2, the complete variable domain reads DGGITQSPKYLFRKEGQNVTLSCEQNLNHDAMYWYRQDPGQGLRLIYYSQIVNDFQKGDIAEGYSVSREKKESFPLTVTSAQKNPTAFYLCASSQSIPARQGRSYGYTFGSGTRLTVV.

This chain joins TRBV11-2 and TRBJ2-7, with D unclear. Trimming cost V 1 base and J 1 base, with 11 bases left between them. Per the germline V gene, CDR1 is SGHAT and CDR2 is FQNNGV. The CDR3 has 15 residues. The CDR3 sequence: CASSLGVVRSYEQYF. The DNA of the CDR3 is TGTGCCAGCAGCTTAGGCGTCGTCAGATCCTACGAGCAGTACTTC. Together with reference TRBV11-2 and TRBJ2-7, the CDR3 gives the full variable domain: EAGVAQSPRYKIIEKRQSVAFWCNPISGHATLYWYQQILGQGPKLLIQFQNNGVVDDSQLPKDRFSAERLKGVDSTLKIQPAKLEDSAVYLCASSLGVVRSYEQYFGPGTRLTVT.

This chain connects TRBV12-5 to TRBJ2-7; 7 bases are a match to TRBD2. Germline CDR1 reads LGHNT; CDR2 reads FRNRAP. V dropped 0 bases and J dropped 6; count of bases not matched to a gene: 11. The CDR3 loop spans 16 amino acids. The CDR3 DNA sequence: TGTGCTAGTGGTTTGGTACTTGGGACTATGGGGTTCGAGCAGTACTTC. Protein: CASGLVLGTMGFEQYF.

This clone was recorded only once. The rearrangement joins TRBV18 to TRBJ2-7; TRBD2 is a possible D gene (5 bases). Germline lookup yields CDR1 KGHSH and CDR2 LQKENI. This CDR3 spans 13 amino acids. Trimming cost V 3 bases and J 3 bases, with 9 bases left between them. CDR3 loop: CASSPTSDYEQYF. The DNA of the CDR3 is TGTGCCAGCTCACCCACTAGTGACTACGAGCAGTACTTC.

The chain recombines TRBV19 with TRBJ2-2, with a weak D call TRBD2 (6 bases). Trimming pared 8 bases from V and 3 bases from J, leaving 10 bases between. This CDR3 contains 13 residues. CDR1 is LNHDA and CDR2 is SQIVND in the germline V gene (reference sequence). In DNA form, the CDR3 reads TGTGCCAGTCTTTCGGGAGACACCGGGGAGCTGTTTTTT. Translation: CASLSGDTGELFF. The full variable domain, its missing parts supplied by reference TRBV19 and TRBJ2-2, is DGGITQSPKYLFRKEGQNVTLSCEQNLNHDAMYWYRQDPGQGLRLIYYSQIVNDFQKGDIAEGYSVSREKKESFPLTVTSAQKNPTAFYLCASLSGDTGELFFGEGSRLTVL.

The chain recombines TRBV10-3 with TRBJ1-3, with D perhaps matching TRBD1 (5 bases). Germline V lookup: CDR1 ENHRY, CDR2 SYGVKD. The CDR3 is made up of 15 amino acids. V lost 0 bases, J lost 2 bases, and 8 bases lay in between. The CDR3 nucleotides are TGTGCCATCAGTGAGTCCCAGGGCCCTGGAAACACCATATATTTT. It specifies CAISESQGPGNTIYF.

This clone was seen more than once but under ten times. The chain employs TRBV7-2 and TRBJ2-7; no clear D gene. In germline, CDR1 is SGHTA, CDR2 FQGNSA. Trimming left V 1 base short and J 2 bases short, with 6 bases between. The CDR3 extends over 13 amino acids. CDR3 sequence reads: CASSLGVAYEQYF. CDR3 nucleotide sequence: TGTGCCAGCAGCTTAGGGGTAGCCTACGAGCAGTACTTC.

This chain uses TRBV14 with TRBJ1-1; D call uncertain. V lost 4 bases, J lost 0 bases, and 6 bases lay in between. From germline, CDR1 is SGHDN and CDR2 FVKESK. This CDR3 region has 13 residues. This CDR3 reads CASSLVLNTEAFF. Written as DNA, the CDR3 is TGTGCCAGCAGCCTTGTACTGAACACTGAAGCTTTCTTT.

This clone was detected a few times. The chain uses TRBV4-1 and TRBJ1-6, with unresolved D. The germline V and J ends were trimmed by 0 bases and 14 bases, with 11 bases remaining between them. This CDR3 contains 13 residues. The germline gives CDR1 MGHRA, CDR2 YSYEKL. The CDR3, as DNA: TGCGCCAGCAGCCAAGACACCAAGTCATCCCTCCACTTT. This encodes CASSQDTKSSLHF.

This clone was picked up a small number of times. This chain joins TRBV28 and TRBJ1-1, with D unclear. V was trimmed by 2 bases and J by 5 bases, leaving 6 bases between them. Germline values: CDR1 MDHEN, CDR2 SYDVKM. This CDR3 has 12 amino acids. CDR3 sequence reads: CASSLDGTEAFF. The CDR3 DNA reads as TGTGCCAGCAGTTTAGACGGGACTGAAGCTTTCTTT. Combining the CDR3 with reference TRBV28 and TRBJ1-1 gives the whole variable domain DVKVTQSSRYLVKRTGEKVFLECVQDMDHENMFWYRQDPGLGLRLIYFSYDVKMKEKGDIPEGYSVSREKKERFSLILESASTNQTSMYLCASSLDGTEAFFGQGTRLTVV.

This clone was recorded only once. This chain links TRBV5-1 with TRBJ2-3; D is unclear. The germline V gene has CDR1 SGHRS and CDR2 YFSETQ. With 4 bases removed from V and 6 bases from J, the gap between germline ends came to 12 bases. CDR3 length: 13 amino acids. Here the CDR3 reads CASSRPKEDTQYF. The CDR3 DNA reads TGCGCCAGCAGCCGGCCCAAGGAGGATACGCAGTATTTT.

The sample holds one count of this clone. The chain links TRBV30 to TRBJ2-4; D gene uncertain. This CDR3 is built from 11 residues. In germline, CDR1 is GTSNPN, CDR2 SVGIG (reference sequence). Trimming took off 0 bases at V and 7 bases at J, with 4 bases between the two ends. The CDR3 sequence is CAWSVRNIQYF. CDR3 DNA sequence: TGTGCCTGGAGTGTTCGCAACATTCAGTACTTC.

This chain joins TRBV7-9 and TRBJ2-2, with 10 bases aligning to TRBD2. CDR1 is SEHNR and CDR2 is FQNEAQ in the germline V gene (reference sequence). The trim removed 1 base at V and 5 bases at J, leaving 10 bases unmatched. This CDR3 is built from 18 residues. The CDR3 region is CASSLGTSGTRKTGELFF. For the CDR3, the DNA is TGTGCCAGCAGCTTAGGGACTAGCGGAACCCGAAAGACCGGGGAGCTGTTTTTT.

This rearrangement joins TRBV19 to TRBJ2-2; 8 positions match TRBD2. The V gene end was trimmed by 6 bases and the J gene end by 2 bases; junction bases not matched to a gene: 8. The CDR3 totals 16 residues. Germline values: CDR1 LNHDA, CDR2 SQIVND (reference sequence). The CDR3 sequence: CASSDSGGRNTGELFF. The CDR3 nucleotides are TGTGCCAGTAGCGACTCGGGGGGGAGAAACACCGGGGAGCTGTTTTTT.

The J gene is TRBJ2-3, the V gene TRBV5-4; D possibly corresponds to TRBD2 (6 bases). The germline V gene encodes CDR1 SGHNT and CDR2 YYREEE (reference sequence). The CDR3 runs to 16 residues. Deletions cut 3 bases from V and 0 bases from J, with 14 bases between. CDR3 sequence (DNA): TGTGCCAGCAGCTGGATCGGGGGAAAAAGCACAGATACGCAGTATTTT. This sequence encodes CASSWIGGKSTDTQYF.

Points on this clone: The germline gene is not matched at one end of the junction; a read error may be the cause. The chain is built from TRBV6-1 and TRBJ1-3; 11 nucleotides match TRBD1. The length of the CDR3 is 15 residues. Germline values: CDR1 MNHNS, CDR2 SASEGT. In DNA, the CDR3 is TGTGCCAGCAGTGAAAGGACAGGGGGCGGAAACACCACATATTTT. It encodes CASSERTGGGNTTYF.

V and J are TRBV30 and TRBJ1-1; D is uncertain. The CDR3 loop spans 13 amino acids. V dropped 4 bases and J dropped 1 base, with 10 bases sitting between them. Germline V CDR1 and CDR2: GTSNPN, SVGIG (reference sequence). The CDR3 is CAWMRHENTEAFF. The CDR3 coding sequence is TGTGCCTGGATGAGACACGAGAACACTGAAGCTTTCTTT.